The source of this T cell receptor beta chain is a study of CD8 T cells in acute hepatitis C reinfection (dated by TCRdb to the early 2020s). About the investigation overall: Both during acute infection and after viral clearance, the study profiled the TCRbeta repertoire of CD8+ T cells that were specific for the HCV NS3-1073 epitope. Several spontaneous resolvers provided paired acute and follow-up samples. Acute samples came from a few spontaneous resolvers and roughly six chronically infected subjects and were collected within 168 days of the estimated infection date.

Concerning this clone itself: There are no base qualities to consult, and no much larger clone falls within one base.

From cysteine to phenylalanine, the CDR3 is 13 amino acids long. The only DNA kept is the CDR3, 39 bases in frame from the first base. The germline V end is reduced by 0 bases and the J end by 5 bases; junction bases left unmatched: 1. The germline V gene sets CDR1 to LGHNA and CDR2 to YNFKEQ. Beyond this particular receptor, the publication reports: Because bulk sequencing was performed on the TCRbeta chain only, alphabeta pairing of public clonotypes could not be determined. Few CDR3 sequences were shared with other epitopes, and differences in sequencing approaches may have limited exact matching. All groups showed preferential use of the TRBV04 and TRBV06 gene families, a pattern that overrepresentation in the naive pool did not explain. No follow-up repertoires were available for chronically infected subjects, since NS3-1073 specific cells were too rare to be sorted. High diversity was observed in NS3-1073 specific repertoires, and no significant differences in diversity were found between acute resolver, follow-up resolver and acute chronic samples. Thirteen public clonotypes were found regardless of outcome, and V04-02/J02-02 was used by one public clonotype.

The sample's time point, from its label and the paper: acute HCV infection, within 168 days of estimated infection date. HCV-specific TCR repertoires were characterized directly ex vivo, without prior in vitro expansion of the sequenced cells. Enrolled in the Montreal Hepatitis C Cohort (HEPCO) in Canada, the donors were people who inject drugs, and these donors were followed every 3 months. Acute primary HCV infection was defined as a positive HCV RNA or antibody test that came after a negative test within the prior 24 weeks. HCV-specific cells were stained with a PE-labeled tetramer loaded with the NS3 peptide spanning residues 1073-1081. Antibodies against CD3, CD8 and CD45RO were used for surface staining, and dead cells were excluded with an aqua fixable dye. The cohort also had several subjects who developed chronic infection, defined as being HCV RNA positive at 24 weeks. From thawed, previously cryostored peripheral blood mononuclear cells, CD8+ T cells were purified through negative selection performed by means of the MACS CD8+ T cell Isolation Kit. Sorting of the cells was done on a BD FACSAria II cell sorter.

Genomic DNA was extracted from the FACS-sorted cells, and the TCRbeta chains were sequenced by the commercial immunoSEQ service. The original pipeline was this. Repertoire data were analyzed with ImmunoSEQ Analyzer software v3.0 and R v3.5.1. Only productive rearrangements were analyzed, because sequences with stop codons or out-of-frame rearrangements were removed. The sequencing provider supplied the metrics for Simpson diversity, Shannon entropy, CDR3 length and nucleotide addition. Clonotypes were categorized by frequency as dominant, sub-dominant, low or lowest abundance, and clonotypes below 0.1% were excluded from most analyses. Any CDR3 amino acid clonotype present in at least two subjects at a cumulative frequency of at least 0.5% was labeled public. TCRdb provides this immuneACCESS table in a form limited to in-frame rearrangements. Some clones are lacking; in checked studies, under half of them reflect an unresolved V gene, and why the rest are absent is not known. V, J and clone size are those of that table, while D and trimming were read from the DNA. Recorded for this sample are around 3,900 clones; roughly 41% of them occurred a single time. Together, the top ten hold roughly 8.7% of the sample.

The input for sequencing was HCV NS3-1073 tetramer-sorted CD8+ T cells from PBMCs, taken during acute infection. This specimen's cell subset or site label, per the study, means: FACS-sorted NS3-1073 tetramer+ CD8+ T cells. The sequence joins TRBV4-2 to TRBJ2-7, with TRBD1 matching 7 junction bases. This receptor was identified in a man under 40 with chronic hepatitis C. The CDR3: CASSQEQGNEQYF. The nucleotide sequence is given as TGTGCCAGCAGCCAAGAACAGGGGAACGAGCAGTACTTC.